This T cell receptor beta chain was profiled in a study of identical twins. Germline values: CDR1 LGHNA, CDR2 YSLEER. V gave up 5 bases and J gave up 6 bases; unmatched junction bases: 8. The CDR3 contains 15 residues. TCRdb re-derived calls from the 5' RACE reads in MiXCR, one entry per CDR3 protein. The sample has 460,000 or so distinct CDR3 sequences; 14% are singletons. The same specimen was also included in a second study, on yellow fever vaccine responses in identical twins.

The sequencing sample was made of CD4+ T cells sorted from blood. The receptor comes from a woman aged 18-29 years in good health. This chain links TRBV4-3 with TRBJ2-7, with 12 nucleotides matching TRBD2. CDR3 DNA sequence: TGCGCCAGCAGCACCCTAGCGGGAGGGCGGGGCGAGCAGTACTTC. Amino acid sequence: CASSTLAGGRGEQYF.